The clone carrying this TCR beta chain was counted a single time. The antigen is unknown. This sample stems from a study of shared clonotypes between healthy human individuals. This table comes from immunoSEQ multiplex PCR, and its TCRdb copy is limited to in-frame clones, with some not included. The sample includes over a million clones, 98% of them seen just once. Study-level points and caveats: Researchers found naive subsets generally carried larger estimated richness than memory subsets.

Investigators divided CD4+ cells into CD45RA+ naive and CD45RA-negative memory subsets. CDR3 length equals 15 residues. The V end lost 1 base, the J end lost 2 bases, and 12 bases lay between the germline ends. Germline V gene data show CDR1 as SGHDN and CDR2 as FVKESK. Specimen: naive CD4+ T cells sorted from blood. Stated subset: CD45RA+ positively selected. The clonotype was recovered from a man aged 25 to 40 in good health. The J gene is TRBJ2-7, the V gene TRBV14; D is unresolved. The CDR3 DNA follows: TGTGCCAGCAGCCAAGCGTTTCACAGAGCCTACGAGCAGTACTTC. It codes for CASSQAFHRAYEQYF.